The 16 T cell receptor beta chains below come from one sample, sequenced in a study of beta chain features in type 1 diabetes. Study-wide points: There was a moderate but significant shortening of TCRB CDR3s in all four CD4+ subsets of Type 1 diabetes patients.

Antigens of these TCRs are unknown. Expressed TCRB transcripts were sequenced after all isolated RNA was converted to cDNA. Sequencing was performed with immunoSEQ multiplex PCR; in TCRdb, only in-frame clones are kept and a portion is missing. The sample includes 45,000 to 60,000 clones, approximately 60% of them seen just once. Sequencing was carried out using stem cell memory CD4+ T cells from blood. These receptor sequences come from a young woman with type 1 diabetes.

The rearrangement links TRBV9 to TRBJ1-2; TRBD1 might be the D (5 bases). Trimming removed 0 bases at V and 3 bases at J, with 15 bases between. The germline gives CDR1 SGDLS, CDR2 YYNGEE. The CDR3 contains 16 residues. CDR3 in amino acids: CASSVGGTAMDYGYTF. CDR3 in DNA: TGTGCCAGCAGCGTAGGGGGCACGGCTATGGACTATGGCTACACCTTC.

This chain uses TRBV29-1 with TRBJ2-1, with 8 bases matching TRBD1. The J segment lost 4 bases and the V segment lost 5 bases, leaving 13 bases of the junction unmatched. CDR3 length: 16 amino acids. The germline V gene has CDR1 SQVTM and CDR2 ANQGSEA. CDR3 amino acids: CSVPTLGQGRYNEQFF. The CDR3 bases are TGCAGCGTTCCTACCCTAGGACAGGGTCGGTACAATGAGCAGTTCTTC.

This clone was observed a few times. In the same sample, other DNA sequences code for this CDR3. The chain combines TRBV29-1 with TRBJ1-1, with TRBD1 matching 9 bases. CDR1 SQVTM and CDR2 ANQGSEA come from the germline V gene. V was pared by 6 bases and J by 5 bases, with 1 base of the junction left unmatched. The CDR3 length is 11 residues. The CDR3 DNA sequence: TGCAGCGTAGGACAGGGGACTGAAGCTTTCTTT. Protein product: CSVGQGTEAFF.

The chain has TRBV2 and TRBJ2-1, with 8 bases aligning to TRBD1. CDR1 and CDR2 (germline): SNHLY, FYNNEI. With V trimmed by 3 bases and J by 1 base, 2 bases remained unmatched. This CDR3 is 15 amino acids long. In nucleotides, the CDR3 is TGTGCCAGCAGTGACCGGGACAGGTCCTACAATGAGCAGTTCTTC. It specifies CASSDRDRSYNEQFF. The variable domain in full, with the rest retrieved from reference TRBV2 and TRBJ2-1, is EPEVTQTPSHQVTQMGQEVILRCVPISNHLYFYWYRQILGQKVEFLVSFYNNEISEKSEIFDDQFSVERPDGSNFTLKIRSTKLEDSAMYFCASSDRDRSYNEQFFGPGTRLTVL.

This chain joins TRBV23-1 and TRBJ1-3; D gene ambiguous. Being an ORF, TRBV23-1 has a function that is uncertain. The length of the CDR3 is 15 residues. V was trimmed by 7 bases and J by 0 bases, leaving 13 bases between them. CDR3 coding DNA: TGCGCCAGCACCCCTCACAGACACTCTGGAAACACCATATATTTT. Amino acids: CASTPHRHSGNTIYF.

In this sample, this clone turned up a few times. J is TRBJ2-7 and V is TRBV28; possibly TRBD1 for D (5 bases). The germline V and J ends were trimmed by 6 bases and 3 bases, with 9 bases remaining between them. Germline lookup yields CDR1 MDHEN and CDR2 SYDVKM. The CDR3 has 12 amino acids. CDR3 coding DNA: TGTGCCAGCAGGCTAAGGGGCTACGAGCAGTACTTC. It yields the protein CASRLRGYEQYF.

The rearrangement links TRBV15 to TRBJ2-3; D call uncertain. The germline V gene encodes CDR1 LNHNV and CDR2 YYDKDF (reference sequence). V was clipped by 1 base and J by 2 bases, with 13 bases between them. The CDR3 loop spans 16 amino acids. The CDR3, as DNA: TGTGCCACCAGCAGAGCCAAGACAACTTTCACAGATACGCAGTATTTT. This codes for CATSRAKTTFTDTQYF.

The chain uses TRBV19 and TRBJ2-5; 7 bases are a match to TRBD2. The germline CDR1 and CDR2 sequences are LNHDA and SQIVND (reference sequence). The CDR3 extends over 14 amino acids. V was clipped by 3 bases and J by 7 bases; unmatched bases: 8. CDR3 region: CASSMGGSLGTQYF. The CDR3 nucleotides read TGTGCCAGTAGTATGGGCGGGAGTTTGGGGACCCAGTACTTC.

With respect to this clone: One end of the junction is discordant with germline, which a read error may explain. This chain joins TRBV7-7 and TRBJ2-5; D ambiguous. This CDR3 comprises 14 residues. Germline V gene data show CDR1 as SSHAT and CDR2 as FNYEAQ (reference sequence). CDR3 nucleotides: TGTGCTAGCAGCTCAATGCACGGTCTGGAGACCCAGTACTTC. Its protein product is CASSSMHGLETQYF.

This chain joins TRBV18 and TRBJ1-5; D might be TRBD1 (5 bases). CDR1 is KGHSH and CDR2 is LQKENI in the germline V gene. The CDR3 is 15 amino acids. V gave up 3 bases and J gave up 3 bases, with 12 bases separating them. Here the CDR3 reads CASSPQTASNQPQHF. In DNA form, the CDR3 reads TGTGCCAGCTCACCCCAGACAGCTTCCAATCAGCCCCAGCATTTT.

V usage is TRBV10-1 and J usage is TRBJ2-2; no clear D. The CDR3 totals 13 residues. The ends were cut back, 3 bases at V and 4 bases at J, with 6 bases in the middle. CDR1 WNHNN and CDR2 SYGVQD come from the germline V gene (reference sequence). The DNA of the CDR3 is TGCGCCAGCAGTGACAGTCCCACCGGGGAGCTGTTTTTT. Residues: CASSDSPTGELFF.

This chain uses TRBV28 with TRBJ1-1; D unresolved. This CDR3 has 12 amino acids. Trimming pared 5 bases from V and 5 bases from J, leaving 9 bases between. The germline CDR1 and CDR2 sequences are MDHEN and SYDVKM. The CDR3 DNA follows: TGTGCCAGCAGTCCCGGGGAAACTGAAGCTTTCTTT. Protein sequence: CASSPGETEAFF.

In its sample, this clone was seen once. V gene TRBV4-1 combines with J gene TRBJ2-7; 13 bases are a match to TRBD2. J lost 1 base, V lost 4 bases, and 10 bases had no gene match. The CDR3 has 18 amino acids. Germline CDR1 is MGHRA and CDR2 is YSYEKL. The CDR3 DNA follows: TGCGCCAGCAGCCCACAACTAGCGGGAGGGCCGTTTTCCTACGAGCAGTACTTC. This codes for CASSPQLAGGPFSYEQYF.

The rearrangement joins TRBV27 to TRBJ2-7; possible D gene TRBD1, 6 bases. The CDR3 has 14 residues. The V end was cut by 6 bases, the J end by 1 base, with 13 bases between. CDR1 is MNHEY, CDR2 SMNVEV, per germline (reference sequence). CDR3 sequence: CASRRQGSSYEQYF. CDR3 coding DNA: TGTGCCAGCAGGAGGCAGGGGAGTTCCTACGAGCAGTACTTC.

The chain is built from TRBV10-2 and TRBJ1-2; 9 nucleotides match TRBD1. The CDR3 contains 11 residues. The J segment lost 11 bases and the V segment lost 6 bases, leaving 4 bases of the junction unmatched. Germline loops: CDR1 WSHSY, CDR2 SAAADI. The CDR3 DNA reads as TGCGCCAGCAGACAGGGACAGGGTTACACCTTC. It is translated as CASRQGQGYTF.

This chain joins TRBV28 and TRBJ2-1; 10 nucleotides align to TRBD2. The CDR3 covers 15 residues. With 3 bases clipped from V and 6 bases from J, the junction kept 5 bases outside the gene matches. Germline V gives CDR1 MDHEN, CDR2 SYDVKM. The CDR3 region has the DNA TGTGCCAGCAGTTTGAGCGGGAGGGAAATCAATGAGCAGTTCTTC. It specifies CASSLSGREINEQFF.